This note documents a single TCR beta chain sequence. Its antigen target is currently unknown. No much larger clonotype is one base removed from it; base qualities were not supplied. Library preparation used the immunoSEQ multiplex PCR assay. TCRdb retrieved this table from immuneACCESS and kept in-frame rearrangements only. Not all clones are present; in checked studies, unresolved V genes account for under half, and no reason is known for the remainder. The sample table records approximately 97,000 clones; roughly 92% of these occur just once. The ten largest clones add up to around 2.8% of the sample. The data were taken from a study of control samples from healthy donors and cancer patients (TCRdb year 2020). The germline V gene (reference sequence) provides CDR1 MNHEY and CDR2 SMNVEV. There are 14 amino acids in the CDR3, from cysteine to phenylalanine inclusive. Only CDR3 DNA is held: 42 bases, read in frame from base 1. V lost 3 bases and J lost 2 bases; the stretch between them is 8 bases long.

Sequenced sample: blood. In this chain, TRBV27 is recombined with TRBJ1-5, with the D gene call left open. The clonotype was recovered from a human donor in good health. The donor label of this sample is uncertain. The CDR3 loop reads CASSFVQGNQPQHF. At the DNA level, the sequence is TGTGCCAGCAGTTTTGTGCAGGGCAATCAGCCCCAGCATTTT.